Listed here are 30 T cell receptor beta chains from one sample, sequenced in a study of HIV-infected patients and healthy controls. Antiretroviral therapy had run roughly three months, about 14 weeks, before follow-up blood collection. Whole blood was used without fractionation, so all unsorted peripheral T cells were included. Approximately 500 ng RNA was reverse transcribed with alpha and beta constant-region primers. Each of the alpha and beta chains got its own library through chain-specific third strand synthesis with indices. TCRdb passed the 5' RACE reads through MiXCR, listing each CDR3 protein once. This sample has more than 15,000 distinct CDR3 sequences, with approximately 9% found just once. Sequenced here: blood, sampled during antiretroviral therapy. The receptors stem from an adult with HIV infection.

This clonotype was observed many times. The rearrangement joins TRBV6-6 to TRBJ1-5; 7 bases map to TRBD1. Trimming removed 1 base from V and 3 bases from J; junction bases left unmatched: 3. Germline V gene data show CDR1 as MNHNY and CDR2 as SVGAGI (reference sequence). The CDR3 is made up of 15 amino acids. CDR3: CASSYLDRNNQPQHF. CDR3 in DNA: TGTGCCAGCAGTTACTTGGACAGGAACAATCAGCCCCAGCATTTT.

V gene TRBV5-1 combines with J gene TRBJ2-5, with D uncertain. Trimming stripped 3 bases from V and 5 bases from J, with 11 bases between. The CDR3 covers 13 residues. Germline loops: CDR1 SGHRS, CDR2 YFSETQ. In nucleotides, the CDR3 is TGCGCCAGCAGCTCCCCCCCCTGGGAGACCCAGTACTTC. Its translation: CASSSPPWETQYF.

Only a few counts were recorded for this clonotype. V is TRBV7-8 and J is TRBJ1-5; perhaps TRBD1 as D (5 bases). The CDR3 runs 17 residues. Trimming removed 0 bases at V and 2 bases at J, with 14 bases between. Per the germline V gene, CDR1 is SGHVS and CDR2 is FQNEAQ. CDR3 DNA: TGTGCCAGCAGCTTAGCGGCTTCGGTACAGGGCAATCAGCCCCAGCATTTT. Its protein is CASSLAASVQGNQPQHF.

The genes are TRBV7-9 and TRBJ1-6; D ambiguous. Trimming pared 6 bases from V and 6 bases from J, leaving 15 bases between. The CDR3 covers 15 residues. The germline V gene encodes CDR1 SEHNR and CDR2 FQNEAQ (reference sequence). In DNA, the CDR3 is TGTGCCAGCAGTAAATCCGGGATGACTAATTCACCCCTCCACTTT. As protein: CASSKSGMTNSPLHF.

The rearrangement uses TRBV5-4 and TRBJ2-7, with D perhaps assigned TRBD1 or TRBD2 (6 bases each). The germline CDR1 and CDR2 sequences are SGHNT and YYREEE (reference sequence). Trimming cost V 2 bases and J 4 bases, with 10 bases left between them. This CDR3 comprises 13 residues. CDR3 DNA sequence: TGTGCCAGCAGCTTCCGAGGGGGGTACGAGCAGTACTTC. Translating it yields CASSFRGGYEQYF.

This clonotype occurred many times. The chain employs TRBV6-1 and TRBJ1-1, with D possibly being TRBD1 (6 bases). Germline CDR1 and CDR2: MNHNS and SASEGT. The CDR3 is 13 amino acids. Trimming removed 7 bases from V and 0 bases from J, with 9 bases in between. The CDR3, as DNA: TGTGCCAGCACCGGACAGATGAACACTGAAGCTTTCTTT. Residues: CASTGQMNTEAFF.

This clonotype was detected many times. The chain recombines TRBV2 with TRBJ2-5, with D possibly matching TRBD1 (5 bases). The CDR3 is 13 amino acids. Germline CDR1 and CDR2: SNHLY and FYNNEI. Trimming shortened V by 6 bases and J by 4 bases, and 12 bases separated the two germline ends. As DNA, the CDR3 is TGTGCCAGCAGGCTCAGGGTACTAGAGACCCAGTACTTC. Its protein product is CASRLRVLETQYF.

The chain recombines TRBV3-1 with TRBJ2-3; no reliable D call. Between the trimmed V and J ends, which lost 3 bases and 4 bases, there was a span of 11 bases. Per the germline V gene, CDR1 is LGHDT and CDR2 is YNNKEL (reference sequence). The CDR3 length is 14 residues. The CDR3 sequence is CASSHEELADTQYF. CDR3 DNA sequence: TGTGCCAGCAGCCACGAGGAGTTGGCAGATACGCAGTATTTT.

This clonotype appeared many times. The chain couples TRBV19 to TRBJ2-1; TRBD1 or TRBD2 may be the D gene (5 bases each). Trimming pared 6 bases from V and 7 bases from J, leaving 19 bases between. CDR3 length: 15 residues. Per the germline V gene, CDR1 is LNHDA and CDR2 is SQIVND (reference sequence). Here the CDR3 reads CASSRSPRGLNEQFF. The CDR3 DNA is TGTGCCAGTAGCCGTTCCCCGAGGGGCCTTAATGAGCAGTTCTTC.

V is TRBV28 and J is TRBJ1-4, with D hard to call. CDR1 is MDHEN and CDR2 is SYDVKM in the germline V gene. The CDR3 runs to 12 residues. V gave up 7 bases and J gave up 3 bases, with 6 bases separating them. CDR3 protein: CASTQSNEKLFF. The CDR3 coding sequence is TGTGCCAGCACACAGTCTAATGAAAAACTGTTTTTT. Supplemented by reference TRBV28 and TRBJ1-4, the full variable domain reads DVKVTQSSRYLVKRTGEKVFLECVQDMDHENMFWYRQDPGLGLRLIYFSYDVKMKEKGDIPEGYSVSREKKERFSLILESASTNQTSMYLCASTQSNEKLFFGSGTQLSVL.

In its sample, this clonotype was seen many times. The chain recombines TRBV28 with TRBJ1-5, with D possibly TRBD1 on 5 matching bases. The V end lost 5 bases, the J end lost 5 bases, and 16 bases lay between the germline ends. Per the germline V gene, CDR1 is MDHEN and CDR2 is SYDVKM. CDR3 length: 15 amino acids. The CDR3 DNA reads TGTGCCAGCAGTCTGTCTTCCTGGGGGGATCAGCCCCAGCATTTT. It codes for CASSLSSWGDQPQHF. Full variable domain (outside the CDR3, taken from reference TRBV28 and TRBJ1-5): DVKVTQSSRYLVKRTGEKVFLECVQDMDHENMFWYRQDPGLGLRLIYFSYDVKMKEKGDIPEGYSVSREKKERFSLILESASTNQTSMYLCASSLSSWGDQPQHFGDGTRLSIL.

This clonotype was picked up many times. The genes are TRBV6-1 and TRBJ2-6, with 7 positions matching TRBD1. The CDR3 is made up of 16 amino acids. Germline V lookup: CDR1 MNHNS, CDR2 SASEGT. Unmatched junction bases numbered 4, after V lost 5 bases and J lost 0 bases. CDR3 region: CASSPGTASGANVLTF. In DNA form, the CDR3 reads TGTGCCAGCAGTCCTGGGACAGCCTCTGGGGCCAACGTCCTGACTTTC.

This clonotype was observed at least ten times. V gene TRBV29-1 combines with J gene TRBJ1-5, with D possibly TRBD1 on 5 matching bases. Germline V gene lookup returns CDR1 SQVTM and CDR2 ANQGSEA. The CDR3 runs to 13 residues. Between the trimmed V and J ends, which lost 6 bases and 6 bases, there was a span of 15 bases. CDR3 bases: TGCAGCGTGCGTAGGGGAGAGGGTCAGCCCCAGCATTTT. This sequence encodes CSVRRGEGQPQHF. The complete variable domain, with remaining parts taken from reference TRBV29-1 and TRBJ1-5, reads SAVISQKPSRDICQRGTSLTIQCQVDSQVTMMFWYRQQPGQSLTLIATANQGSEATYESGFVIDKFPISRPNLTFSTLTVSNMSPEDSSIYLCSVRRGEGQPQHFGDGTRLSIL.

V is TRBV10-3 and J is TRBJ2-5, with a tentative D call TRBD1 (5 bases). Trimming took off 3 bases at V and 3 bases at J, with 14 bases between the two ends. Germline assignment: CDR1 ENHRY and CDR2 SYGVKD. There are 15 residues in the CDR3. DNA of the CDR3: TGTGCCATCAGTGACCCCGACTGGGGCGAAGAGACCCAGTACTTC. It codes for CAISDPDWGEETQYF.

Ten or more counts support this clonotype. The chain uses TRBV15 and TRBJ2-7, with a weak D call TRBD1 (5 bases). CDR3 length: 14 residues. Germline V gene sequence: CDR1 LNHNV, CDR2 YYDKDF (reference sequence). The V end lost 1 base, the J end lost 3 bases, and 10 bases lay between the germline ends. CDR3 nucleotide sequence: TGTGCCACCAGCAGAGGATCAGGGTACTACGAGCAGTACTTC. Translation: CATSRGSGYYEQYF.

This clonotype has a count of ten or more. The rearrangement uses TRBV28 and TRBJ1-3; TRBD1 aligns across 9 bases. Germline CDR1 is MDHEN and CDR2 is SYDVKM. J gave up 4 bases and V 6 bases, and 7 bases lay outside the gene matches. The CDR3 is made up of 15 amino acids. The CDR3 sequence is CASRLQGARGNTIYF. CDR3 sequence (DNA): TGTGCCAGCAGACTACAGGGGGCGCGGGGAAACACCATATATTTT.

This clonotype was seen a handful of times. The rearrangement uses TRBV29-1 and TRBJ2-3, with no clear D. From germline, CDR1 is SQVTM and CDR2 ANQGSEA. The CDR3 sequence is 11 residues long. The ends were cut back, 5 bases at V and 2 bases at J, with 5 bases in the middle. CDR3 loop: CSVLNTDTQYF. In DNA form, the CDR3 reads TGCAGCGTTCTCAACACAGATACGCAGTATTTT.

This clonotype was seen at least ten times. The chain employs TRBV12-5 and TRBJ2-3; possible D gene TRBD1, 6 bases. Germline values: CDR1 LGHNT, CDR2 FRNRAP. Trimming shortened V by 11 bases and J by 6 bases, and 12 bases separated the two germline ends. The length of the CDR3 is 11 residues. The chain's CDR3 is CAGDRGDTQYF. The DNA for the CDR3 is TGTGCTGGGGATAGGGGGGATACGCAGTATTTT.

This clonotype was counted ten times or more. The rearrangement links TRBV18 to TRBJ1-6; no reliable D call. Trimming took off 3 bases at V and 7 bases at J, with 13 bases between the two ends. CDR1 is KGHSH, CDR2 LQKENI, per germline. This CDR3 is built from 15 residues. The CDR3 loop reads CASSPRDNRNSPLHF. The CDR3 coding sequence is TGTGCCAGCTCACCGCGGGATAACAGAAATTCACCCCTCCACTTT. Filled out from reference TRBV18 and TRBJ1-6, the complete variable domain reads NAGVMQNPRHLVRRRGQEARLRCSPMKGHSHVYWYRQLPEEGLKFMVYLQKENIIDESGMPKERFSAEFPKEGPSILRIQQVVRGDSAAYFCASSPRDNRNSPLHFGNGTRLTVT.

This rearrangement joins TRBV29-1 to TRBJ1-1, with D hard to call. The germline gives CDR1 SQVTM, CDR2 ANQGSEA. The V end was cut by 7 bases, the J end by 0 bases, with 15 bases between. The CDR3 runs 14 residues. DNA of the CDR3: TGCAGCGCTCGCTCTAAGGCCATGAACACTGAAGCTTTCTTT. Its protein is CSARSKAMNTEAFF.

The table lists this clonotype with many counts. V gene TRBV29-1 combines with J gene TRBJ1-1; tentatively, D is TRBD1 (5 bases). Germline loops: CDR1 SQVTM, CDR2 ANQGSEA. The CDR3 covers 14 residues. V shed 0 bases and J shed 7 bases, with 15 bases lying between them. CDR3: CSVEDHGAGIEAFF. The CDR3 DNA reads as TGCAGCGTTGAAGATCACGGGGCGGGAATTGAAGCTTTCTTT.

In this sample, this clonotype turned up many times. The chain has TRBV29-1 and TRBJ1-1; D is ambiguous. CDR3 length: 15 amino acids. Germline V CDR1 and CDR2: SQVTM, ANQGSEA. The germline V and J ends were trimmed by 6 bases and 2 bases, with 19 bases remaining between them. The CDR3 sequence: CSVREGRVGNTEAFF. The CDR3 DNA reads TGCAGCGTCCGAGAAGGGAGGGTGGGAAACACTGAAGCTTTCTTT.

This clonotype was picked up many times. The V gene is TRBV6-1, the J gene TRBJ1-5; no clear D gene. The ends were cut back, 2 bases at V and 6 bases at J, with 11 bases in the middle. The CDR3 extends over 14 amino acids. Germline V CDR1 and CDR2: MNHNS, SASEGT. The CDR3 bases are TGTGCCAGCAGTGAACGCAGCTGGCGTCAGCCCCAGCATTTT. This encodes CASSERSWRQPQHF.

This clonotype was observed at least ten times. This chain connects TRBV5-1 to TRBJ1-5, with 9 bases that match TRBD1. The CDR3 length is 15 residues. V lost 2 bases and J lost 4; bases outside the gene matches: 4. Germline V gene data show CDR1 as SGHRS and CDR2 as YFSETQ. The CDR3 spells CASSLGQGRNQPQHF. Written as DNA, the CDR3 is TGCGCCAGCAGCTTAGGACAGGGGAGGAATCAGCCCCAGCATTTT.

This clonotype was detected only a few times. The chain joins TRBV6-2 or TRBV6-3 to TRBJ1-1; TRBD1 agrees at 9 bases. Trimming removed 6 bases from V and 1 base from J; junction bases left unmatched: 6. In germline, CDR1 is MNHEY, CDR2 SVGEGT. The CDR3 runs 15 residues. The CDR3: CASRSNRGQNTEAFF. The CDR3, as DNA: TGTGCCAGCAGATCGAACAGGGGGCAGAACACTGAAGCTTTCTTT.

This clonotype occurred many times. The chain couples TRBV5-1 to TRBJ2-2; D perhaps matches TRBD2 (6 bases). Looked up from germline, CDR1 is SGHRS and CDR2 is YFSETQ. This CDR3 is 16 amino acids long. The V end lost 0 bases, the J end lost 3 bases, and 12 bases lay between the germline ends. CDR3 loop: CASSLVAGRDTGELFF. CDR3 coding DNA: TGCGCCAGCAGCTTGGTTGCGGGACGGGACACCGGGGAGCTGTTTTTT.

At least ten counts were recorded for this clonotype. CDR3 DNA sequence: TGCGCCAGCAGCTGGAACACCGGGGAGCTGTTTTTT. Its translation is CASSWNTGELFF. This sequence joins TRBV5-1 and TRBJ2-2; D not resolved. The CDR3 covers 12 residues. V lost 3 bases to trimming and J lost 1 base, with 1 base between them. The germline V gene encodes CDR1 SGHRS and CDR2 YFSETQ.

This clonotype was counted many times. The rearrangement uses TRBV28 and TRBJ1-2; D gene ambiguous. This CDR3 contains 13 residues. Germline CDR1 reads MDHEN; CDR2 reads SYDVKM. The ends were cut back, 8 bases at V and 8 bases at J, with 18 bases in the middle. The CDR3 DNA follows: TGTGCCAGCTCCCTGGCCTCCCCGAGGGGCTACACCTTC. It translates to CASSLASPRGYTF.

This clonotype is labeled as medium-sized. The genes are TRBV11-2 and TRBJ2-1; perhaps TRBD2 as D (6 bases). Deletions cut 3 bases from V and 8 bases from J, with 11 bases between. CDR1 SGHAT and CDR2 FQNNGV come from the germline V gene. The CDR3 covers 13 residues. CDR3 DNA: TGTGCCAGCAGCTTTGGGGGGACGGATGAGCAGTTCTTC. Protein: CASSFGGTDEQFF.

This clonotype showed up many times. The chain carries TRBV12-3 or TRBV12-4 and TRBJ2-1; D assignment may be TRBD1 or TRBD2 (5 bases each). The CDR3 covers 16 residues. Between the trimmed V and J ends, which lost 5 bases and 5 bases, there was a span of 19 bases. The CDR3 DNA follows: TGTGCCAGCAGTCGCCTGACCTGGGGGTCACACAATGAGCAGTTCTTC. This encodes CASSRLTWGSHNEQFF.